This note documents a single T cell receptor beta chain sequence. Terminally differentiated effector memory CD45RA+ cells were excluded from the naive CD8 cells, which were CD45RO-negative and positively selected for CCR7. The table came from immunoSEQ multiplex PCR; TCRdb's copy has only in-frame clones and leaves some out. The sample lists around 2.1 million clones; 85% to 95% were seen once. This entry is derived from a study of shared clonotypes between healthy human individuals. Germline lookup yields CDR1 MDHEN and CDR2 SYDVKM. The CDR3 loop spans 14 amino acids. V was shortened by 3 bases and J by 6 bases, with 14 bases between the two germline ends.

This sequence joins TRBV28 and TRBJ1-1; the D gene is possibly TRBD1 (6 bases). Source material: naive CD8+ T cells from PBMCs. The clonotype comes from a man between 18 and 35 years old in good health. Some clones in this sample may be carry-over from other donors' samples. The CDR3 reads CASSFFVGGAEAFF. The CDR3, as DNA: TGTGCCAGCAGTTTCTTTGTAGGGGGAGCTGAAGCTTTCTTT.